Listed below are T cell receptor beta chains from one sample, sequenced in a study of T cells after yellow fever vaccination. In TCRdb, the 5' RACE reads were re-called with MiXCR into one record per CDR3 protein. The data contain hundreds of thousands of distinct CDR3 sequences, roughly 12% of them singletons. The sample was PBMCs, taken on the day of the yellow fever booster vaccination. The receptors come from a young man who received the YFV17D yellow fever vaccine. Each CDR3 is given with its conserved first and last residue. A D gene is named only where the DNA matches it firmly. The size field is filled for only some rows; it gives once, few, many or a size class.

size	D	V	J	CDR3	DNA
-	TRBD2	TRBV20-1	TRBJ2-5	CSATGTSGREQETQYF	TGCAGTGCGACCGGGACTAGCGGGAGAGAGCAAGAGACCCAGTACTTC
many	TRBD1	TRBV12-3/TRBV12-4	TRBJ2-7	CASSRDREQYF	TGTGCCAGCAGCCGGGACAGGGAGCAGTACTTC
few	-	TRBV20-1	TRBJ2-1	CSASDWGAREQFF	TGCAGTGCTAGCGACTGGGGGGCCAGAGAGCAGTTCTTC
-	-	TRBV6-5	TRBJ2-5	CASRAGAGTQYF	TGTGCCAGCAGGGCAGGAGCGGGGACCCAGTACTTC
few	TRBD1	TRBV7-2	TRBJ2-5	CASSSKTGRETQYF	TGTGCCAGCAGCTCAAAGACAGGGCGTGAGACCCAGTACTTC
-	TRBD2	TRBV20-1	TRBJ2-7	CCASILAGGSSYEQYF	TGCTGTGCTAGCATTCTAGCGGGGGGCAGCTCCTACGAGCAGTACTTC
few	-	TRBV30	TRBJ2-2	CAWGEQGVGTGELFF	TGTGCCTGGGGGGAGCAGGGTGTTGGCACCGGGGAGCTGTTTTTT
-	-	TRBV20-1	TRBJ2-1	CSAMREPYNEQFF	TGCAGTGCTATGAGGGAGCCGTACAATGAGCAGTTCTTC
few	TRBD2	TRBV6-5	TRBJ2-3	CATGTITDTQYF	TGTGCCACCGGGACTATTACAGATACGCAGTATTTT
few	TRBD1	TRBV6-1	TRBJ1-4	CASSPTGGYEFKPNEKLFF	TGTGCCAGCAGCCCAACAGGGGGCTATGAGTTTAAGCCTAATGAAAAACTGTTTTTT
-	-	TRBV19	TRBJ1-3	CASSIGGISGNTIYF	TGTGCCAGTAGTATTGGCGGCATCTCTGGAAACACCATATATTTT
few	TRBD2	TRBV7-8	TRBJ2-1	CASSLGTTGGSQFF	TGTGCCAGCAGCTTAGGAACGACGGGGGGGTCACAGTTCTTC
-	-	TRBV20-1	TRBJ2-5	CSASGENQETQYF	TGCAGTGCGAGCGGAGAAAACCAAGAGACCCAGTACTTC
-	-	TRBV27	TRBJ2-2	CASSLSLPMNTGELFF	TGTGCCAGCAGTTTATCGTTACCGATGAACACCGGGGAGCTGTTTTTT
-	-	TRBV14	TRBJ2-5	CASSQGALGTTQYF	TGTGCCAGCAGCCAAGGAGCGTTGGGGACGACCCAGTACTTC
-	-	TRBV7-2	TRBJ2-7	CASSQTTQSSYEQYF	TGTGCCAGCAGCCAAACCACCCAAAGCTCCTACGAGCAGTACTTC
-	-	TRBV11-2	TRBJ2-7	CASSRLASSSYEQYF	TGTGCCAGCAGCCGATTAGCGTCGAGCTCCTACGAGCAGTACTTC
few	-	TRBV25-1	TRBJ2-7	CASSSPRYDSHFLRGQYF	TGTGCCAGCAGTTCGCCTAGATATGACAGCCACTTTTTACGTGGGCAGTACTTC
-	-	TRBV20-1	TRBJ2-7	CSATDSEGSTYEQYF	TGCAGTGCTACCGACTCTGAAGGGTCGACCTACGAGCAGTACTTC
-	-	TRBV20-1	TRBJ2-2	CSASPGGGVNTGELFF	TGCAGTGCTAGCCCGGGGGGCGGAGTGAACACCGGGGAGCTGTTTTTT
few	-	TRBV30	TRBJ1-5	CAWNAQGGQPQHF	TGTGCCTGGAACGCACAGGGAGGTCAGCCCCAGCATTTT
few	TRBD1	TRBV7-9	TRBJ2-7	CASSEETGGARWQYF	TGTGCCAGCAGCGAGGAGACAGGGGGAGCCCGATGGCAGTACTTC
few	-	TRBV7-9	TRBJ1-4	CASSPRGPGSNEKLFF	TGTGCCAGCAGCCCGCGGGGGCCAGGGTCGAACGAAAAACTGTTTTTT
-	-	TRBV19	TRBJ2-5	CASSLLGGFQETQYF	TGTGCCAGTAGTCTGCTGGGGGGTTTCCAAGAGACCCAGTACTTC
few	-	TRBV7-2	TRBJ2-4	CASSSPPVYIQYF	TGTGCCAGCAGCTCACCCCCGGTATACATTCAGTACTTC